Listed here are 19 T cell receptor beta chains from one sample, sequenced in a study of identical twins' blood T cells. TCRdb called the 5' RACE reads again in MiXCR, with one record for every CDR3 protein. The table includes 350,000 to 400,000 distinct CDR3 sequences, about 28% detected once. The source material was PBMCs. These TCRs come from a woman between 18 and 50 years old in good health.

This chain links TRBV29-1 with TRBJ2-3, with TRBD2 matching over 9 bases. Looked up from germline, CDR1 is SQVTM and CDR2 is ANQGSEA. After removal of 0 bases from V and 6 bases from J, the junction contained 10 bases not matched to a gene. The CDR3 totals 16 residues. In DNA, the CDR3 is TGCAGCGTTGAAGATCTGACTAGCGGAGGGGAGGATACGCAGTATTTT. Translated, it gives CSVEDLTSGGEDTQYF.

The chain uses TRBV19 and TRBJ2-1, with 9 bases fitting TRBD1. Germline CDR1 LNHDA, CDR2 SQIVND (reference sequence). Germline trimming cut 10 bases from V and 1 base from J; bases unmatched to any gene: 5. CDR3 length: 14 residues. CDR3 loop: CATKDRGSYNEQFF. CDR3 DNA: TGTGCCACGAAAGACAGGGGGTCCTACAATGAGCAGTTCTTC.

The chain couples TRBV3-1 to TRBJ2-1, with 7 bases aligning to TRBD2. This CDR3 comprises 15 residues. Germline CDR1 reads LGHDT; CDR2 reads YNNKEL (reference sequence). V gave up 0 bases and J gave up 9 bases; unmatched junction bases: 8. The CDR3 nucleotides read TGTGCCAGCAGCCAAGAGGGGCGGGAGTCAGGTGAGCAGTTCTTC. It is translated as CASSQEGRESGEQFF.

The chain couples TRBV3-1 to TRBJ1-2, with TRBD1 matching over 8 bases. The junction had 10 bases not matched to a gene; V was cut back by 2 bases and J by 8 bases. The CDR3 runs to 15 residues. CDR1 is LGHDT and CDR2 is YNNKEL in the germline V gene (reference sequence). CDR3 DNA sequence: TGTGCCAGCAGCCAACCGGACAGGGCTGTCGGGGGCTACACCTTC. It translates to CASSQPDRAVGGYTF.

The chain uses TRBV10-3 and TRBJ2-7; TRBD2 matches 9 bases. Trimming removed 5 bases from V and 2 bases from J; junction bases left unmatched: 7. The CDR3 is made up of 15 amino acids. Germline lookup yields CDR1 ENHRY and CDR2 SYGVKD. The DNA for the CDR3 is TGTGCCATCAGTTTTGGACTAGCGCTAACCTACGAGCAGTACTTC. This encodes CAISFGLALTYEQYF.

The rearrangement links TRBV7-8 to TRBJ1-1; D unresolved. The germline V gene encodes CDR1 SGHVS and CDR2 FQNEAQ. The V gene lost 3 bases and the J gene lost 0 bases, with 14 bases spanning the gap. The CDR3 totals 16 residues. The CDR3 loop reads CASSLVFGALNTEAFF. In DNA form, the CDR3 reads TGTGCCAGCAGCTTGGTCTTCGGAGCCCTGAACACTGAAGCTTTCTTT.

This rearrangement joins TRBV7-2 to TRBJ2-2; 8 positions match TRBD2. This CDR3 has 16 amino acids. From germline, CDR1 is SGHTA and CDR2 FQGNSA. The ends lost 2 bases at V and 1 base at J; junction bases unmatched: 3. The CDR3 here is CASSLMLAGNTGELFF. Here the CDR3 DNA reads TGTGCCAGCAGCTTAATGCTAGCGGGGAACACCGGGGAGCTGTTTTTT.

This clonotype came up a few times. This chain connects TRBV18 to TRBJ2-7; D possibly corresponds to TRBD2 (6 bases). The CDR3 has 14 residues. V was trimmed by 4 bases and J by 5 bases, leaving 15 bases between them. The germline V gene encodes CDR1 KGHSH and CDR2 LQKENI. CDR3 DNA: TGTGCCAGCTCACGGTTCCGGGAGCGCAACGAGCAGTACTTC. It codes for CASSRFRERNEQYF.

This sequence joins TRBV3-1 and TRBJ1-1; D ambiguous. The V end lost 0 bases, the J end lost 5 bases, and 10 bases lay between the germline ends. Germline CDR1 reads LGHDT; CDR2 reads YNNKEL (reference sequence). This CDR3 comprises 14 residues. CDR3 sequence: CASSQEFEGTEAFF. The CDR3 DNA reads TGTGCCAGCAGCCAAGAATTTGAAGGAACTGAAGCTTTCTTT. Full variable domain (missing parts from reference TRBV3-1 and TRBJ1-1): DTAVSQTPKYLVTQMGNDKSIKCEQNLGHDTMYWYKQDSKKFLKIMFSYNNKELIINETVPNRFSPKSPDKAHLNLHINSLELGDSAVYFCASSQEFEGTEAFFGQGTRLTVV.

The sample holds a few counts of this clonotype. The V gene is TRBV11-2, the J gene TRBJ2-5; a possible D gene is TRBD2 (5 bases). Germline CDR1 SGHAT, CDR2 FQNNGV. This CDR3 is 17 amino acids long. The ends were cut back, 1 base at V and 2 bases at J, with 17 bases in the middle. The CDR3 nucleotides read TGTGCCAGCAGCTTAGCCCCCCTGCGGACTCTTCAAGAGACCCAGTACTTC. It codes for CASSLAPLRTLQETQYF.

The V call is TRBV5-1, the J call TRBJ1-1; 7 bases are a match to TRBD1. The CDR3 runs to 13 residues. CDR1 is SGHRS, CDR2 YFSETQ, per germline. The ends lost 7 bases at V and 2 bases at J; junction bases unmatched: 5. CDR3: CASLTGPNTEAFF. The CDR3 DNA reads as TGCGCCAGCCTGACAGGGCCTAACACTGAAGCTTTCTTT.

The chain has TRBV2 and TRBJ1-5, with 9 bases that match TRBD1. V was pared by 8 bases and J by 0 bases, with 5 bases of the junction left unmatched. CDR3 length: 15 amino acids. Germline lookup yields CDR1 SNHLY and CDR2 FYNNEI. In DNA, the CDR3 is TGTGCCAGCGGAGGACAGGGGCATAGCAATCAGCCCCAGCATTTT. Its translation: CASGGQGHSNQPQHF.

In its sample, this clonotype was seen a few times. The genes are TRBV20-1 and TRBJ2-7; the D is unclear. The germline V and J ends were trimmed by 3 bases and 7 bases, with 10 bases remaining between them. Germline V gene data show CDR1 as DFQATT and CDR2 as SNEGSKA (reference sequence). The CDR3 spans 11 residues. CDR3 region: CSASRRLEQYF. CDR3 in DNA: TGCAGTGCTAGTCGGCGGCTAGAGCAGTACTTC.

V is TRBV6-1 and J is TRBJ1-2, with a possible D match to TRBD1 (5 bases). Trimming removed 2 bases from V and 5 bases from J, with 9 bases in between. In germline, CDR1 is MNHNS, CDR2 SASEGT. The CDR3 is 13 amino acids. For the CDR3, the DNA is TGTGCCAGCAGTGAACACGCAGGGTATGGCTACACCTTC. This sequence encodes CASSEHAGYGYTF.

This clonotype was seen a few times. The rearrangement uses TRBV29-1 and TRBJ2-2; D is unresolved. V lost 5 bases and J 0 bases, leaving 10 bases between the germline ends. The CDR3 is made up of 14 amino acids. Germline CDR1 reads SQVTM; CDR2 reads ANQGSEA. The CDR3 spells CSVFTVTNTGELFF. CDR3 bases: TGCAGCGTTTTCACAGTAACGAACACCGGGGAGCTGTTTTTT.

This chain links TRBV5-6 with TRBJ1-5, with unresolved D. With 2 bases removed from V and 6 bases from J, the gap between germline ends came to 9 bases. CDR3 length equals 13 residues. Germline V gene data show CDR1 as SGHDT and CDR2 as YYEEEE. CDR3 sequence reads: CASSFSSGQPQHF. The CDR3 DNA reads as TGTGCCAGCAGCTTCTCTTCAGGTCAGCCCCAGCATTTT.

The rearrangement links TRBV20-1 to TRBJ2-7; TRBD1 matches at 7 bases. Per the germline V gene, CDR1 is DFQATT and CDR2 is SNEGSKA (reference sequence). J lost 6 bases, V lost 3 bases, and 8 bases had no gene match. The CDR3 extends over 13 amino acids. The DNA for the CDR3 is TGCAGTGCTAGGGACGACAGGGCCCTCGAGCAGTACTTC. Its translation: CSARDDRALEQYF.

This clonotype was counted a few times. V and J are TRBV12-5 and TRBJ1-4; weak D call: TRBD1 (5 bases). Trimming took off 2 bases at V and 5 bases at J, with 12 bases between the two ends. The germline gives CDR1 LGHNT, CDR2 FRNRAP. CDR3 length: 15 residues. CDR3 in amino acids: CASGLSGRENEKLFF. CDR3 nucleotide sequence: TGTGCTAGTGGTTTGAGTGGCAGGGAGAATGAAAAACTGTTTTTT. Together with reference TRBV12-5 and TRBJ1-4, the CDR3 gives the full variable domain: DARVTQTPRHKVTEMGQEVTMRCQPILGHNTVFWYRQTMMQGLELLAYFRNRAPLDDSGMPKDRFSAEMPDATLATLKIQPSEPRDSAVYFCASGLSGRENEKLFFGSGTQLSVL.

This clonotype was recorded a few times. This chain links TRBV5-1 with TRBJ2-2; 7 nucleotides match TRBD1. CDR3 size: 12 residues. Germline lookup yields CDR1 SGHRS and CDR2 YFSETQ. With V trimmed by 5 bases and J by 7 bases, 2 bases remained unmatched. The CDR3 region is CASRTGDGELFF. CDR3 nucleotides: TGCGCCAGCAGAACAGGGGACGGGGAGCTGTTTTTT.